The rows below give T cell receptor beta chains drawn from one sample of a study of blood T cell repertoires in COVID-19. Repertoires were generated with immunoSEQ multiplex PCR, while TCRdb's copy carries only in-frame clones and drops some. The sample holds 200,000 to 300,000 clones; around 87% are singletons and the top ten take 2.3%. The source material was peripheral blood. The receptors shown here come from a woman in her fifties or sixties with acute or convalescent COVID-19. The CDR3 runs from the conserved cysteine through the conserved F or W. D genes are given only for firm matches. The size entry is marked missing in some rows and otherwise reads once, few, many or a size class.

v_gene: TRBV27
d_gene: TRBD1
abundance: once
j_gene: TRBJ1-5
CDR3aa: CASSRQRQGGNQPQHF
CDR3nt: TGTGCCAGCAGTCGACAAAGACAGGGGGGCAATCAGCCCCAGCATTTT

v_gene: TRBV19
d_gene: TRBD1
abundance: .
j_gene: TRBJ1-5
CDR3aa: CASRLWTGGSNQPQHF
CDR3nt: TGTGCCAGTAGACTCTGGACAGGGGGGAGCAATCAGCCCCAGCATTTT

v_gene: TRBV6-1
d_gene: .
abundance: .
j_gene: TRBJ2-7
CDR3aa: CASSGQGLSQSYEQYF
CDR3nt: TGTGCCAGCAGTGGGCAAGGACTATCTCAGTCCTACGAGCAGTACTTC

v_gene: TRBV4-1
d_gene: TRBD1
abundance: .
j_gene: TRBJ1-1
CDR3aa: CASSQDDREYTEAFF
CDR3nt: TGCGCCAGCAGCCAAGATGACAGGGAGTACACTGAAGCTTTCTTT

v_gene: TRBV9
d_gene: .
abundance: .
j_gene: TRBJ1-2
CDR3aa: CASKLVDGGGYTF
CDR3nt: TGTGCCAGCAAACTGGTGGACGGAGGCGGCTACACCTTC

v_gene: TRBV21-1
d_gene: .
abundance: .
j_gene: TRBJ1-2
CDR3aa: CASILRTAFNYGYTF
CDR3nt: TGTGCCAGCATCTTAAGGACAGCGTTTAACTATGGCTACACCTTC

v_gene: TRBV9
d_gene: .
abundance: .
j_gene: TRBJ2-1
CDR3aa: CASSARQEQFF
CDR3nt: TGTGCCAGCAGCGCCCGACAGGAGCAGTTCTTC

v_gene: TRBV21-1
d_gene: .
abundance: .
j_gene: TRBJ1-3
CDR3aa: CASSKAGQDYMVRNTIYF
CDR3nt: TGTGCCAGCAGCAAAGCGGGACAGGATTACATGGTTCGAAACACCATATATTTT

v_gene: TRBV5-6
d_gene: .
abundance: .
j_gene: TRBJ1-4
CDR3aa: CASSLGGVGEKLFF
CDR3nt: TGTGCCAGCAGCTTAGGGGGAGTGGGTGAAAAACTGTTTTTT

v_gene: TRBV6-6
d_gene: TRBD2
abundance: .
j_gene: TRBJ2-1
CDR3aa: CASSYGGSRYNEQFF
CDR3nt: TGTGCCAGCAGTTACGGCGGGAGTAGGTACAATGAGCAGTTCTTC

v_gene: TRBV1
d_gene: .
abundance: .
j_gene: TRBJ1-5
CDR3aa: CTSSQDLRELKNQPQHF
CDR3nt: TGCACCAGCAGCCAAGATTTGAGGGAACTGAAGAATCAGCCCCAGCATTTT

v_gene: TRBV4-1
d_gene: .
abundance: .
j_gene: TRBJ1-4
CDR3aa: CASSQVSGGTNEKLFF
CDR3nt: TGCGCCAGCAGCCAAGTTTCCGGGGGAACTAATGAAAAACTGTTTTTT

v_gene: TRBV6-1
d_gene: TRBD1
abundance: .
j_gene: TRBJ1-5
CDR3aa: CASSDLWRDRGQPQHF
CDR3nt: TGTGCCAGCAGTGATCTATGGCGTGACAGGGGTCAGCCCCAGCATTTT

v_gene: TRBV6-5
d_gene: TRBD2
abundance: .
j_gene: TRBJ2-7
CDR3aa: CASITYLAGSYEQYF
CDR3nt: TGTGCCAGCATCACGTACCTAGCGGGTTCCTACGAGCAGTACTTC

v_gene: TRBV4-2
d_gene: TRBD2
abundance: .
j_gene: TRBJ2-7
CDR3aa: CASSQDAGASGRAFYEQYF
CDR3nt: TGTGCCAGCAGCCAAGATGCGGGGGCTAGCGGGAGGGCCTTCTACGAGCAGTACTTC

v_gene: TRBV15
d_gene: .
abundance: .
j_gene: TRBJ2-5
CDR3aa: CATSRAWRGRETQYF
CDR3nt: TGTGCCACCAGCAGAGCTTGGAGGGGGCGAGAGACCCAGTACTTC

v_gene: TRBV30
d_gene: .
abundance: few
j_gene: TRBJ1-2
CDR3aa: CAQMVGGYGYTF
CDR3nt: TGTGCCCAAATGGTCGGAGGATATGGCTACACCTTC

v_gene: TRBV5-5
d_gene: TRBD2
abundance: .
j_gene: TRBJ2-7
CDR3aa: CASSNQPGLADRSYEQYF
CDR3nt: TGTGCCAGCAGCAATCAACCGGGACTAGCGGACCGCTCCTACGAGCAGTACTTC

v_gene: TRBV5-1
d_gene: .
abundance: .
j_gene: TRBJ1-6
CDR3aa: CASSLAGRSPLHF
CDR3nt: TGCGCCAGCAGCTTGGCAGGGCGGTCACCCCTCCACTTT

v_gene: TRBV2
d_gene: .
abundance: .
j_gene: TRBJ2-7
CDR3aa: CASSVDLGYEQYF
CDR3nt: TGTGCCAGCAGTGTGGACTTGGGCTACGAGCAGTACTTC

v_gene: TRBV6-2/TRBV6-3
d_gene: .
abundance: .
j_gene: TRBJ1-1
CDR3aa: CASSYGRTEAFF
CDR3nt: TGTGCCAGCAGTTACGGGAGGACAGAAGCTTTCTTT

v_gene: TRBV4-2
d_gene: .
abundance: .
j_gene: TRBJ1-3
CDR3aa: CASSQDNTGTTGNTIYF
CDR3nt: TGTGCCAGCAGCCAAGATAATACGGGAACAACTGGAAACACCATATATTTT

v_gene: TRBV7-9
d_gene: TRBD1
abundance: few
j_gene: TRBJ2-7
CDR3aa: CASSLAGTGRSPYEQYF
CDR3nt: TGTGCCAGCAGCTTAGCGGGGACAGGTAGGAGTCCCTACGAGCAGTACTTC

v_gene: TRBV5-1
d_gene: TRBD1
abundance: .
j_gene: TRBJ2-3
CDR3aa: CASSSGQGLADTQYF
CDR3nt: TGCGCCAGCAGCTCGGGACAGGGGCTGGCAGATACGCAGTATTTT

v_gene: TRBV7-9
d_gene: .
abundance: .
j_gene: TRBJ2-5
CDR3aa: CASTSAGAETQYF
CDR3nt: TGTGCCAGCACCTCAGCAGGGGCGGAGACCCAGTACTTC

v_gene: TRBV28
d_gene: .
abundance: .
j_gene: TRBJ1-4
CDR3aa: CATSLSKNEKLFF
CDR3nt: TGTGCCACCTCTCTTAGCAAAAATGAAAAACTGTTTTTT

v_gene: TRBV29-1
d_gene: .
abundance: .
j_gene: TRBJ1-3
CDR3aa: CSAGIARGNTIYF
CDR3nt: TGCAGCGCCGGCATAGCCCGTGGAAACACCATATATTTT

v_gene: TRBV6-5
d_gene: .
abundance: .
j_gene: TRBJ1-4
CDR3aa: CASSLRGGEKLFF
CDR3nt: TGTGCCAGCAGTTTACGCGGGGGCGAAAAACTGTTTTTT

v_gene: TRBV6-6
d_gene: .
abundance: once
j_gene: TRBJ2-1
CDR3aa: CASSYSGSSYNEQFF
CDR3nt: TGTGCCAGCAGTTACAGCGGTAGCTCCTACAATGAGCAGTTCTTC

v_gene: TRBV6-1
d_gene: TRBD1
abundance: .
j_gene: TRBJ1-6
CDR3aa: CASSEERGGFSPLHF
CDR3nt: TGTGCCAGCAGTGAAGAACGAGGGGGCTTTTCACCCCTCCACTTT

v_gene: TRBV21-1
d_gene: .
abundance: few
j_gene: TRBJ2-3
CDR3aa: CASSKRGLGGYTDTQYF
CDR3nt: TGTGCCAGCAGCAAAAGAGGATTAGGGGGATACACAGATACGCAGTATTTT

v_gene: TRBV27
d_gene: .
abundance: .
j_gene: TRBJ1-5
CDR3aa: CATYARRYSNQPQHF
CDR3nt: TGTGCCACCTATGCTAGGAGGTATAGCAATCAGCCCCAGCATTTT

v_gene: TRBV7-2
d_gene: .
abundance: few
j_gene: TRBJ2-1
CDR3aa: CASRENGNESYNEQFF
CDR3nt: TGTGCCAGCAGGGAGAACGGGAACGAATCCTACAATGAGCAGTTCTTC

v_gene: TRBV29-1
d_gene: TRBD2
abundance: .
j_gene: TRBJ2-7
CDR3aa: CSAGGGGDLEQYF
CDR3nt: TGCAGCGCTGGCGGGGGAGGGGATCTCGAGCAGTACTTC

v_gene: TRBV30
d_gene: .
abundance: .
j_gene: TRBJ2-7
CDR3aa: CAWSVTHPTPPYEQYF
CDR3nt: TGTGCCTGGAGTGTAACCCACCCGACACCCCCCTACGAGCAGTACTTC

v_gene: TRBV2
d_gene: .
abundance: few
j_gene: TRBJ2-2
CDR3aa: CASSGSGVDTGELFF
CDR3nt: TGTGCCAGCAGTGGGAGCGGTGTAGACACCGGGGAGCTGTTTTTT

v_gene: TRBV2
d_gene: TRBD1
abundance: few
j_gene: TRBJ1-2
CDR3aa: CASRLAGTGEIYGYTF
CDR3nt: TGTGCCAGCAGGCTAGCTGGGACAGGAGAAATCTATGGCTACACCTTC

v_gene: TRBV29-1
d_gene: TRBD2
abundance: .
j_gene: TRBJ2-1
CDR3aa: CSVDYSGSLSGNEQFF
CDR3nt: TGCAGCGTGGACTATAGCGGGAGTTTATCCGGTAATGAGCAGTTCTTC

v_gene: TRBV11-2
d_gene: TRBD1
abundance: .
j_gene: TRBJ2-1
CDR3aa: CASTPDRGRNEQFF
CDR3nt: TGTGCCAGCACACCGGACAGGGGACGGAATGAGCAGTTCTTC

v_gene: TRBV15
d_gene: .
abundance: once
j_gene: TRBJ1-1
CDR3aa: CATSSRFDTEAFF
CDR3nt: TGTGCCACCAGCAGCCGTTTCGACACTGAAGCTTTCTTT

v_gene: TRBV3-1/TRBV3-2
d_gene: .
abundance: .
j_gene: TRBJ1-1
CDR3aa: CASSQVPDRPRGEAFF
CDR3nt: TGTGCCAGCAGCCAAGTCCCCGACAGACCTAGGGGTGAAGCTTTCTTT

v_gene: TRBV28
d_gene: .
abundance: .
j_gene: TRBJ1-2
CDR3aa: CASKSGTNYGYTF
CDR3nt: TGTGCCAGCAAGTCAGGAACTAACTATGGCTACACCTTC

v_gene: TRBV7-2
d_gene: .
abundance: .
j_gene: TRBJ2-6
CDR3aa: CASSSFSSGANVLTF
CDR3nt: TGTGCCAGCAGCTCTTTTTCCTCTGGGGCCAACGTCCTGACTTTC

v_gene: TRBV27
d_gene: TRBD2
abundance: .
j_gene: TRBJ2-7
CDR3aa: CASSLLTSGPPYEQYF
CDR3nt: TGTGCCAGCAGTTTACTGACTAGCGGTCCCCCCTACGAGCAGTACTTC

v_gene: TRBV24-1
d_gene: TRBD1
abundance: .
j_gene: TRBJ2-7
CDR3aa: CATSDPGTATYEQYF
CDR3nt: TGTGCCACCAGTGATCCCGGGACAGCCACCTACGAGCAGTACTTC

v_gene: TRBV10-3
d_gene: .
abundance: .
j_gene: TRBJ1-1
CDR3aa: CAISERTDEAFF
CDR3nt: TGTGCCATCAGCGAGAGGACAGATGAAGCTTTCTTT

v_gene: TRBV3-1/TRBV3-2
d_gene: .
abundance: .
j_gene: TRBJ1-2
CDR3aa: CASSQVTGLGYTF
CDR3nt: TGTGCCAGCAGCCAAGTTACAGGGTTAGGCTACACCTTC

v_gene: TRBV5-4
d_gene: TRBD1
abundance: .
j_gene: TRBJ1-4
CDR3aa: CASRAGGQEKLFF
CDR3nt: TGTGCCAGCAGGGCAGGGGGCCAGGAAAAACTGTTTTTT